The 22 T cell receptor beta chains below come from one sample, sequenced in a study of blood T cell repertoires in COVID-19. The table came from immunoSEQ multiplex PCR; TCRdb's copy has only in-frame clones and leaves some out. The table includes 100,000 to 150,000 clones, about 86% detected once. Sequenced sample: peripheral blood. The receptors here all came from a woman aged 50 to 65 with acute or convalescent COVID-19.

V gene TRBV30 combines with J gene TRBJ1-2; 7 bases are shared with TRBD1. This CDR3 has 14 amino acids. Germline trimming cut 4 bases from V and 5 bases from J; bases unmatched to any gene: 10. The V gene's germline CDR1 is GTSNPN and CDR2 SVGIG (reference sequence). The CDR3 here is CAWTRDRVWYGYTF. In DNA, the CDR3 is TGTGCCTGGACCCGTGACAGGGTGTGGTATGGCTACACCTTC.

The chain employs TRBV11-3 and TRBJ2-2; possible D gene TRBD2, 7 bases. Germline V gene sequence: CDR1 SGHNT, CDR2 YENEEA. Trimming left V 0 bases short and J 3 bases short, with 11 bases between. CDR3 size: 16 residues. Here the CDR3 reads CASSLEGGLYTGELFF. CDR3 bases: TGTGCCAGCAGCTTAGAGGGGGGGCTTTACACCGGGGAGCTGTTTTTT.

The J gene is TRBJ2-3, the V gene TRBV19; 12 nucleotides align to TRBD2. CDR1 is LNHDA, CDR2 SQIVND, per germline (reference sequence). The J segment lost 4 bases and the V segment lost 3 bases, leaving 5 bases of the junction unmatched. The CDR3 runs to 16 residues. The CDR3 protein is CASSMGLAGGSDTQYF. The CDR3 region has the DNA TGTGCCAGTAGTATGGGACTAGCGGGCGGATCAGATACGCAGTATTTT.

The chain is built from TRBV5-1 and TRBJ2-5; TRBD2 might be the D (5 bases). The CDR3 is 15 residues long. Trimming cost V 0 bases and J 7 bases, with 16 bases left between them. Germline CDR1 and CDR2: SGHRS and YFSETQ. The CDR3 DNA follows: TGCGCCAGCAGCTTGGCGTGGGAGTCGACGGGGACCCAGTACTTC. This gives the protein CASSLAWESTGTQYF. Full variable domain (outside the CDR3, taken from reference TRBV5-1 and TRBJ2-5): KAGVTQTPRYLIKTRGQQVTLSCSPISGHRSVSWYQQTPGQGLQFLFEYFSETQRNKGNFPGRFSGRQFSNSRSEMNVSTLELGDSALYLCASSLAWESTGTQYFGPGTRLLVL.

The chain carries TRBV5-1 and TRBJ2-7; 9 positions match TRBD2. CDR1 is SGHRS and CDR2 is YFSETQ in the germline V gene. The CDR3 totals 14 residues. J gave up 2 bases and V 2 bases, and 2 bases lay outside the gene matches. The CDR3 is CASSFSGSAYEQYF. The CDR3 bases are TGCGCCAGCAGCTTTAGCGGGAGCGCCTACGAGCAGTACTTC.

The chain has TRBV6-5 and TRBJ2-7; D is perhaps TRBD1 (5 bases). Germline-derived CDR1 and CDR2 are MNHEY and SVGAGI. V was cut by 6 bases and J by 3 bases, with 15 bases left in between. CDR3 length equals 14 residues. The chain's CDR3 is CASRSSGAVYEQYF. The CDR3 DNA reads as TGTGCCAGCAGGTCCTCTGGGGCGGTCTACGAGCAGTACTTC.

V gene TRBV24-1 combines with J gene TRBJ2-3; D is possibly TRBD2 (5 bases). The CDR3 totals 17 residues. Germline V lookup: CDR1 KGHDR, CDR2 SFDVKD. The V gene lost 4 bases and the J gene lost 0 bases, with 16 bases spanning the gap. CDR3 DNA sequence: TGTGCCACCAGTGAGCCGTGGGTTGCGGGTAGCACAGATACGCAGTATTTT. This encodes CATSEPWVAGSTDTQYF.

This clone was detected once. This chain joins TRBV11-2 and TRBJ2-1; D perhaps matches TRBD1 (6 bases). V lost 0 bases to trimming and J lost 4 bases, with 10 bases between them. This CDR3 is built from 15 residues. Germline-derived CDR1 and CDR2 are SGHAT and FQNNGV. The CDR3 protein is CASSLEGGSYNEQFF. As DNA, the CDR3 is TGTGCCAGCAGCTTAGAAGGGGGTAGTTACAATGAGCAGTTCTTC.

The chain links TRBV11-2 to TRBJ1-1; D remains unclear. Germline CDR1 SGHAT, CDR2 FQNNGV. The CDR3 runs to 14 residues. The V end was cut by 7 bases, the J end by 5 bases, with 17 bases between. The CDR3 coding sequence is TGTGCCAGCATCCGGGGTACGGGAAGGACTGAAGCTTTCTTT. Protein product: CASIRGTGRTEAFF.

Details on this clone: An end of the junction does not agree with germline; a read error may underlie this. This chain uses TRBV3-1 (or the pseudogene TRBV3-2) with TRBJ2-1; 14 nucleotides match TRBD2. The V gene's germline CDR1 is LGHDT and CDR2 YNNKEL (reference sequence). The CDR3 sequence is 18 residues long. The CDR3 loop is CAGSRRSGLAGAVNEQFF. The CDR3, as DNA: TGTGCCGGCAGCAGACGATCGGGACTAGCGGGAGCAGTCAATGAGCAGTTCTTC.

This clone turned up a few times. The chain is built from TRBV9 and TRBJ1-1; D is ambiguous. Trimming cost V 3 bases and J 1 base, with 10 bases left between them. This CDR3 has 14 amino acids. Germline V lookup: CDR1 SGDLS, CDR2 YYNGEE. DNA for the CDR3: TGTGCCAGCAGCGCCCAGGTGTCGAACACTGAAGCTTTCTTT. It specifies CASSAQVSNTEAFF. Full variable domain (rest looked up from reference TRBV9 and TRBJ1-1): DSGVTQTPKHLITATGQRVTLRCSPRSGDLSVYWYQQSLDQGLQFLIQYYNGEERAKGNILERFSAQQFPDLHSELNLSSLELGDSALYFCASSAQVSNTEAFFGQGTRLTVV.

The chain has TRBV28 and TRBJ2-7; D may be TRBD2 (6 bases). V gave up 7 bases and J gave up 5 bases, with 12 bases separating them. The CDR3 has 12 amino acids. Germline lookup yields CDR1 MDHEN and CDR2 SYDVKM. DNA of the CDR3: TGTGCCAGCAAGGAGGGAACCAACGAGCAGTACTTC. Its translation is CASKEGTNEQYF.

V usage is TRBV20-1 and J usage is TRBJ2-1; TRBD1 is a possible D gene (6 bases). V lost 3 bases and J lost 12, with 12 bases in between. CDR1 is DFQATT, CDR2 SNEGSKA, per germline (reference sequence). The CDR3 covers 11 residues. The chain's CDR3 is CSASSGVGQFF. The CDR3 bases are TGCAGTGCTAGTTCAGGGGTCGGGCAGTTCTTC.

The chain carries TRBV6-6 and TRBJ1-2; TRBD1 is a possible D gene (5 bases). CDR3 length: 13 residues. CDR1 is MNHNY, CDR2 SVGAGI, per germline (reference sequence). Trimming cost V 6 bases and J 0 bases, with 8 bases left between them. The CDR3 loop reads CASSRQSNYGYTF. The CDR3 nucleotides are TGTGCCAGCAGCAGACAGTCTAACTATGGCTACACCTTC.

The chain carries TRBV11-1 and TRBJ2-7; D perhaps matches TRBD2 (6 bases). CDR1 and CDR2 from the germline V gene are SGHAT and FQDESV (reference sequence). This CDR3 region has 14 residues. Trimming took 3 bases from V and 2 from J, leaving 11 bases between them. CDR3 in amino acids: CASSFYRTTYEQYF. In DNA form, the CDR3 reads TGTGCCAGCAGCTTTTACAGGACTACCTACGAGCAGTACTTC.

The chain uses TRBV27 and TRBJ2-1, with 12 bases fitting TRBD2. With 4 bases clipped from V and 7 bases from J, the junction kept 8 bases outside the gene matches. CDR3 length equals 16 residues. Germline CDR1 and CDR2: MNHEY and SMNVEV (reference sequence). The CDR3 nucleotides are TGTGCCAGCAGTTCTGGAAGACTAGCGGGAGATAATGAGCAGTTCTTC. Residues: CASSSGRLAGDNEQFF.

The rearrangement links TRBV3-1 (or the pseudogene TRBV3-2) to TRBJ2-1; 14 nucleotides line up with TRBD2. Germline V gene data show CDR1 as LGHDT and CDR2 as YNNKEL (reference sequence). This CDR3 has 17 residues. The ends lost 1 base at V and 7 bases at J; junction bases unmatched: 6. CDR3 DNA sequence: TGTGCCAGCAGCCAAGGGGGGGGGACTAGCGGGAGAAATGAGCAGTTCTTC. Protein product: CASSQGGGTSGRNEQFF.

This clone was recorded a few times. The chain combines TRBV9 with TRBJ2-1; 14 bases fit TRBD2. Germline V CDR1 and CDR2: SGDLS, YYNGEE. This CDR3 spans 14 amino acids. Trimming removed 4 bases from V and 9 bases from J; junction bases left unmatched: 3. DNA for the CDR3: TGTGCCAGCAGCCCGGGACTAGCGGGAGTTGAGCAGTTCTTC. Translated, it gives CASSPGLAGVEQFF.

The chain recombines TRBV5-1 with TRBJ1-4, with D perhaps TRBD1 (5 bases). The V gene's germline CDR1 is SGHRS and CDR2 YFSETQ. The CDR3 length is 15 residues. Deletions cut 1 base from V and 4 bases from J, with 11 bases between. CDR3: CASSLHGANNEKLFF. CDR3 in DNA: TGCGCCAGCAGCTTGCATGGGGCCAATAATGAAAAACTGTTTTTT. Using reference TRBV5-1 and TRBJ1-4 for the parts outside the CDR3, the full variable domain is KAGVTQTPRYLIKTRGQQVTLSCSPISGHRSVSWYQQTPGQGLQFLFEYFSETQRNKGNFPGRFSGRQFSNSRSEMNVSTLELGDSALYLCASSLHGANNEKLFFGSGTQLSVL.

Here the CDR3 DNA reads TGTGCCTGGAGACGACAGGGGGCCGTTGAGACCCAGTACTTC. This encodes CAWRRQGAVETQYF. V gene TRBV30 combines with J gene TRBJ2-5; TRBD1 matches at 10 bases. The CDR3 totals 14 residues. V lost 3 bases to trimming and J lost 5 bases; unmatched junction nucleotides: 6. The germline V gene has CDR1 GTSNPN and CDR2 SVGIG (reference sequence).

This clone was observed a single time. CDR3: CASSSPGQGLLGTGELFF. CDR3 DNA: TGTGCCAGCAGCTCTCCGGGACAGGGGTTATTGGGCACCGGGGAGCTGTTTTTT. The chain is built from TRBV5-4 and TRBJ2-2, with 10 bases that match TRBD1. The CDR3 loop spans 18 amino acids. Trimming removed 3 bases from V and 4 bases from J; junction bases left unmatched: 12. Germline V lookup: CDR1 SGHNT, CDR2 YYREEE (reference sequence).

The CDR3 reads CASSRTENSPLHF. DNA for the CDR3: TGTGCCAGCAGCCGGACAGAAAATTCACCCCTCCACTTT. The rearrangement uses TRBV3-1 (or the pseudogene TRBV3-2) and TRBJ1-6, with D maybe TRBD1 (6 bases). This CDR3 is built from 13 residues. V dropped 4 bases and J dropped 7 bases, with 8 bases sitting between them. Germline CDR1 is LGHDT and CDR2 is YNNKEL (reference sequence).